These 9 T cell receptor beta chains came from one sample sequenced in a study of regulatory T cells in long-lasting Graves disease. Both iRepertoire HTBI primers and Arm-PCR of CDR3 regions were used to build the TCR beta libraries. TCRdb independently ran MiXCR on the multiplex PCR reads; one entry per CDR3 protein. The sample carries a few hundred thousand distinct CDR3 sequences, 23% recorded once. Time point reported: persistent/refractory GD, antithyroid drugs over 5 years with positive TRAb. Preparation of the TCR library used RNA extracted from PBMCs. The sequencing used peripheral blood mononuclear cells (PBMCs), collected when the disease was refractory, from a patient treated with antithyroid drugs. The receptors were gathered from a female donor with Graves disease.

This clonotype has only a few counts. The chain's CDR3 is CASTGGLGAGTEAFF. As DNA, the CDR3 is TGTGCCAGCACAGGAGGGTTAGGGGCAGGTACTGAAGCTTTCTTT. The chain couples TRBV2 to TRBJ1-1; TRBD1 is a possible D gene (5 bases). The CDR3 consists of 15 residues. The V end lost 7 bases, the J end lost 5 bases, and 20 bases lay between the germline ends. Germline lookup yields CDR1 SNHLY and CDR2 FYNNEI.

The chain employs TRBV20-1 and TRBJ2-7, with 10 bases matching TRBD2. J lost 6 bases, V lost 0 bases, and 11 bases had no gene match. The germline V gene has CDR1 DFQATT and CDR2 SNEGSKA (reference sequence). There are 16 residues in the CDR3. CDR3 DNA: TGCAGTGCTAGAGATAAGTGGAGCGGGAGGGCCCGCGAGCAGTACTTC. Protein sequence: CSARDKWSGRAREQYF.

The J gene is TRBJ2-1, the V gene TRBV27; 9 nucleotides agree with TRBD2. Germline loops: CDR1 MNHEY, CDR2 SMNVEV (reference sequence). CDR3 length: 16 residues. With V trimmed by 6 bases and J by 0 bases, 6 bases remained unmatched. The CDR3 spells CASRPLSGSSYNEQFF. The DNA of the CDR3 is TGTGCCAGCAGACCCCTTAGCGGGAGCTCCTACAATGAGCAGTTCTTC.

The chain combines TRBV2 with TRBJ2-7; possibly TRBD2 for D (6 bases). Trimming took 6 bases from V and 5 from J, leaving 20 bases between them. CDR1 SNHLY and CDR2 FYNNEI come from the germline V gene. This CDR3 has 15 amino acids. CDR3 in DNA: TGTGCCAGCAGGCGCTATGGGGGGTCGCTGGACGAGCAGTACTTC. Translating gives CASRRYGGSLDEQYF.

The V call is TRBV25-1, the J call TRBJ2-1; 10 bases align to TRBD1. Unmatched junction bases numbered 5, after V lost 4 bases and J lost 2 bases. Looked up from germline, CDR1 is MGHDK and CDR2 is SYGVNS. This CDR3 is 16 amino acids long. This chain's CDR3 is CASSVSGTGAYNEQFF. In DNA form, the CDR3 reads TGTGCCAGCAGTGTGTCCGGGACAGGGGCCTACAATGAGCAGTTCTTC.

This chain joins TRBV3-1 and TRBJ2-7, with 7 positions matching TRBD2. Losses at the gene ends were 4 bases for V and 3 bases for J; bases not matched to a gene: 6. This CDR3 region has 14 residues. The germline V gene has CDR1 LGHDT and CDR2 YNNKEL (reference sequence). CDR3 sequence reads: CASSPAGELYEQYF. The CDR3 coding sequence is TGTGCCAGCAGCCCCGCGGGAGAACTCTACGAGCAGTACTTC.

This clonotype was seen a handful of times. The chain has TRBV25-1 and TRBJ1-2; 10 bases line up with TRBD1. Germline CDR1 reads MGHDK; CDR2 reads SYGVNS. Trimming cost V 3 bases and J 1 base; bases outside gene matches: 8. The CDR3 runs to 17 residues. The chain's CDR3 is CASSDPGTGDSNYGYTF. CDR3 bases: TGTGCCAGCAGTGACCCCGGGACAGGGGACAGTAACTATGGCTACACCTTC.

The chain links TRBV20-1 to TRBJ2-7; 11 bases line up with TRBD2. The J segment lost 7 bases and the V segment lost 3 bases, leaving 5 bases of the junction unmatched. The CDR3 runs 13 residues. In germline, CDR1 is DFQATT, CDR2 SNEGSKA (reference sequence). Here the CDR3 reads CSARVAGGQEQYF. In nucleotides, the CDR3 is TGCAGTGCTAGGGTAGCGGGAGGGCAGGAGCAGTACTTC.

There are many counts of this clonotype. This chain uses TRBV20-1 with TRBJ1-5; D remains ambiguous. CDR3 length equals 13 residues. The germline V gene encodes CDR1 DFQATT and CDR2 SNEGSKA (reference sequence). Trimming took off 3 bases at V and 2 bases at J, with 8 bases between the two ends. CDR3 nucleotides: TGCAGTGCTAGGGAAATGGGCAATCAGCCCCAGCATTTT. This translates into CSAREMGNQPQHF.